This TCR beta chain was sequenced in a study of shared clonotypes between healthy human individuals. Clones were read by immunoSEQ multiplex PCR, and TCRdb kept only the in-frame ones, dropping some. The sample consists of fewer than 850,000 clones, about 92% of them appearing once. As for this clone: The junction does not match germline at one end; this may be a read error. Other DNA sequences in the sample encode the same CDR3.

The length of the CDR3 is 14 residues. The V gene's germline CDR1 is MGHRA and CDR2 YSYEKL. The source material was memory CD8+ T cells from PBMCs. The subset denotes: CD45RO+ cells pooled with CCR7-negative TemRA cells. The clonotype was recovered from a man aged 18 to 29 in good health. Some clones in this sample may be carry-over from other donors' samples. V and J are TRBV4-1 and TRBJ2-1; D gene ambiguous. The CDR3 reads CASSPIRTNIEQFF. Here the CDR3 DNA reads TGTGCCAGCAGCCCGATTAGAACCAATATAGAGCAGTTCTTC.